This T cell receptor beta chain came from a study of regulatory T cells in long-lasting Graves disease. TCR beta libraries were built with iRepertoire HTBI primers and Arm-PCR of CDR3 regions. Methods used by the authors: Across the samples, identification revealed 60 to 75 TRBV and more than 11 TRBJ segments. One entry per CDR3 protein, called by TCRdb with MiXCR from the multiplex PCR reads. The V and J calls come from TCRdb's annotation, not from the publication. Of 350,000 to 500,000 distinct CDR3 sequences detected, approximately 15% appear once; the ten largest clones hold over 15%. Germline loops: CDR1 LGHNA, CDR2 YNFKEQ. The CDR3 runs 17 residues. The trim removed 0 bases at V and 9 bases at J, leaving 8 bases unmatched. Indicated time point: newly diagnosed GD, antithyroid drugs for less than 3 months. RNA from PBMCs was the source of the TCR library. The sample was also linked to a second study, of T cells in Graves' hyperthyroidism and ophthalmopathy. That report notes: Patients were excluded for uncontrolled infection, other autoimmune disease, pregnancy or lactation. The HTBI primer set was used in a first-round RT-PCR of the TCR CDR3. For ophthalmopathy, model prediction preceded onset by a median around 7 months.

This clonotype was sampled from a woman aged 45-65 years with Graves disease. The chain has TRBV4-2 and TRBJ2-2; 12 nucleotides agree with TRBD2. Sequencing used peripheral blood mononuclear cells (PBMCs), obtained at new diagnosis, from a patient treated with antithyroid drugs. DNA for the CDR3: TGTGCCAGCAGCCAAGATCGGCTAGCGGGAGGGGGCCGGGAGCTGTTTTTT. Residues: CASSQDRLAGGGRELFF.